This T cell receptor (beta chain) was identified in a study of T cells in Graves' hyperthyroidism and ophthalmopathy. Study-wide points: In the analysis, a 13 V-J model separated ophthalmopathy from stable hyperthyroidism. In validation, the model predicted ophthalmopathy. These predictions came a median roughly 6.5 months before onset.

The length of the CDR3 is 20 residues. Unmatched junction bases numbered 14, after V lost 5 bases and J lost 0 bases. This clonotype was picked up many times. Its antigen remains unknown. RNA transcripts yielded amplified TCR beta CDR3 regions. A set of HTBI primers served as the primers for a first-round RT-PCR of the TCR CDR3. Each CDR3 protein gets one entry after TCRdb re-called the multiplex PCR reads with MiXCR. The sample shows 480,000 or so distinct CDR3 sequences, around 14% of them seen only once. Orbital computed tomography, thyroid ultrasound, serum thyroxine and TRAb, and clinical symptoms together informed the diagnoses. Fresh 10 ml peripheral blood yielded PBMCs.

This sequence originates from a woman between 18 and 30 years old with Graves' hyperthyroidism. The chain has TRBV12-3 or TRBV12-4 and TRBJ2-5; TRBD2 agrees at 14 bases. The specimen sequenced was blood. The CDR3 coding sequence is TGTGCCAGCAGTGGAGGTATCGGGACTAGCGGGAGCCCTTACCAAGAGACCCAGTACTTC. Its translation is CASSGGIGTSGSPYQETQYF.